This entry is about one T cell receptor (beta chain). The clone's antigen remains unknown. Base qualities are not provided; no much larger clone lies one nucleotide away. The data were taken from a study of blood T cell repertoires in COVID-19 (dated by TCRdb to the early 2020s). Context from the whole study: Collaborator samples came from the United States, Italy and Spain and covered acute and convalescent phases of COVID-19. The material from the prospective study consisted of cDNA or gDNA derived from T cells, B-cell-depleted T cells, or PBMCs. Subjects who had been exposed to COVID-19, were actively infected with it, or had recovered from it provided the deeply sampled blood TCRbeta repertoires that made up the dataset. The repertoires were released in a freely available public database meant as a resource for research on the immune response to SARS-CoV-2. Samples came from the ongoing ImmuneRACE study (first 160 participants) plus 1,254 subjects from 6 global collaborators. Sample metadata almost always included a de-identified subject ID, COVID-19 status, age in years and sex. HLA class I and class II types, where available, came from metadata supplied by the sample provider rather than from assay-based typing. Here is what the overall study found, with its caveats: Clinical and demographic metadata were provided uncurated, with the amount varying by source and participant.

Collaborating institutions collected whole blood in K2EDTA tubes following their own protocols. For TCRbeta analysis, collaborators shipped samples as frozen whole blood, isolated PBMCs, or DNA extracted from either of those sample types. The CDR3 contains 14 residues, cysteine and phenylalanine counted. This entry keeps only the CDR3 DNA: 42 bases, framed from base 1. The V end gives up 6 bases and the J end 4 bases, leaving 7 bases in the junction not matched to a gene. Via the germline V gene, CDR1 is ENHRY and CDR2 SYGVKD. TCRbeta CDR3 regions were amplified from genomic DNA by means of the immunoSEQ Assay, a bias-controlled multiplex PCR. The authors' pipeline ran thus. The number of nucleated cells in each sample was estimated by amplification of reference gene primers within the assay. To quantify the absolute abundance of each unique TCRbeta CDR3 rearrangement, sequence reads were collapsed and filtered. For each sample, productive Simpson clonality was calculated by taking the square root of Simpson's diversity index across productive rearrangements. Not all clones reach the TCRdb copy of this immuneACCESS table, which keeps in-frame sequences only. Checked studies attribute under half of the gap to unresolved V genes and leave the rest unexplained. V, J and clone size were drawn from that table, and D and trimming were deduced from the DNA. Here the sample has 180,000 or so clones; 87% occur a single time. Around 2.7% of the sample is taken by the ten largest.

The V and J segments used are TRBV10-3 and TRBJ2-3, with 7 bases matching TRBD2. Sequenced input: peripheral blood. The TCR was taken from a man in his forties or fifties with active or convalescent COVID-19. The bases are TGTGCCATCAGCCCTGGGGGGGTGGCAGATACGCAGTATTTT. Its protein reads: CAISPGGVADTQYF.